These T cell receptor beta chains were read from a single sample in a study of OX40 agonist ivuxolimab in advanced cancers. Produced via immunoSEQ multiplex PCR; TCRdb's table is partial and in-frame only. The profile covers about 73,000 clones, with 85% to 90% appearing a single time and roughly 9.7% taken by the ten largest. Sequenced here: CD4+ or CD8+ T cells sorted from blood, sampled in a trial of the OX40 agonist ivuxolimab. Receptors were obtained from an adult with an advanced solid tumor such as melanoma, head and neck, liver or kidney cancer. Each CDR3 is given with its conserved first and last residue. The D gene is left open where the match is weak. The listing skips clone size in some rows; elsewhere it reads once, few, many or a size class.

D | J | size | V | CDR3 | DNA
. | TRBJ2-3 | . | TRBV10-2 | CASSERVADTQYF | TGCGCCAGCAGTGAGAGGGTGGCAGATACGCAGTATTTT
TRBD1 | TRBJ2-7 | . | TRBV30 | CAWSQRQGKSYEQYF | TGTGCCTGGAGTCAACGACAGGGGAAGTCATACGAGCAGTACTTC
. | TRBJ2-7 | . | TRBV2 | CATLGQGGEQYF | TGTGCCACCCTGGGGCAGGGGGGCGAGCAGTACTTC
TRBD2 | TRBJ2-7 | . | TRBV7-9 | CASSPGTSGAYEQYF | TGTGCCAGCAGCCCCGGGACTAGCGGGGCTTACGAGCAGTACTTC
TRBD1 | TRBJ1-1 | . | TRBV7-9 | CASSSSTGMNTEAFF | TGTGCCAGCAGCTCGTCGACAGGGATGAACACTGAAGCTTTCTTT
. | TRBJ1-1 | . | TRBV5-4 | CASSSGLLNTEAFF | TGTGCCAGCAGCTCGGGACTTTTGAACACTGAAGCTTTCTTT
TRBD1 | TRBJ2-7 | . | TRBV7-6 | CASSLKQGNYEQYF | TGTGCCAGCAGCCTAAAACAGGGGAATTACGAGCAGTACTTC
TRBD2 | TRBJ2-5 | . | TRBV5-6 | CASSYATSGEETQYF | TGTGCCAGCAGTTATGCGACTAGCGGGGAAGAGACCCAGTACTTC
. | TRBJ2-1 | . | TRBV5-6 | CASSLGSFNEQFF | TGTGCCAGCAGCTTGGGTTCTTTCAATGAGCAGTTCTTC
. | TRBJ2-7 | . | TRBV5-1 | CASSLEVQGIEQYF | TGCGCCAGCAGCTTGGAAGTTCAGGGAATCGAGCAGTACTTC
TRBD2 | TRBJ2-7 | . | TRBV19 | CASSMSSGRLYEQYF | TGTGCCAGTAGTATGTCTAGCGGGAGGTTATACGAGCAGTACTTC
. | TRBJ2-5 | once | TRBV10-3 | CAISEGSGGLETQYF | TGTGCCATCAGTGAGGGGTCAGGGGGGTTAGAGACCCAGTACTTC
TRBD2 | TRBJ2-1 | . | TRBV7-9 | CASSPWGAGGDEQFF | TGTGCCAGCAGCCCCTGGGGGGCGGGGGGCGATGAGCAGTTCTTC
TRBD2 | TRBJ2-5 | once | TRBV5-4 | CASSLRAGGIETQYF | TGTGCCAGCAGCCTTAGGGCGGGGGGAATAGAGACCCAGTACTTC
. | TRBJ1-5 | . | TRBV7-6 | CASSLGQGGGNQPQHF | TGTGCCAGCAGCTTAGGTCAGGGAGGGGGCAATCAGCCCCAGCATTTT
. | TRBJ2-1 | . | TRBV6-5 | CASSYSNVHNEQFF | TGTGCCAGCAGTTACTCGAATGTACACAATGAGCAGTTCTTC
. | TRBJ1-5 | . | TRBV6-6 | CASSWDSNQPQHF | TGTGCCAGCAGCTGGGACAGCAATCAGCCCCAGCATTTT
. | TRBJ2-2 | . | TRBV10-3 | CAISESVYVPDLSNTGELFF | TGTGCCATCAGTGAATCGGTATATGTTCCGGACTTGAGCAACACCGGGGAGCTGTTTTTT
TRBD1 | TRBJ1-5 | . | TRBV2 | CASGAPEQGFQPQHF | TGTGCCAGCGGGGCGCCTGAACAGGGGTTTCAGCCCCAGCATTTT
. | TRBJ2-1 | . | TRBV27 | CASSLTSSSYNEQFF | TGTGCCAGCAGTTTGACTTCCTCTTCCTACAATGAGCAGTTCTTC
. | TRBJ2-1 | once | TRBV5-1 | CASSLLEVNEQFF | TGCGCCAGCAGCTTGCTGGAGGTCAATGAGCAGTTCTTC